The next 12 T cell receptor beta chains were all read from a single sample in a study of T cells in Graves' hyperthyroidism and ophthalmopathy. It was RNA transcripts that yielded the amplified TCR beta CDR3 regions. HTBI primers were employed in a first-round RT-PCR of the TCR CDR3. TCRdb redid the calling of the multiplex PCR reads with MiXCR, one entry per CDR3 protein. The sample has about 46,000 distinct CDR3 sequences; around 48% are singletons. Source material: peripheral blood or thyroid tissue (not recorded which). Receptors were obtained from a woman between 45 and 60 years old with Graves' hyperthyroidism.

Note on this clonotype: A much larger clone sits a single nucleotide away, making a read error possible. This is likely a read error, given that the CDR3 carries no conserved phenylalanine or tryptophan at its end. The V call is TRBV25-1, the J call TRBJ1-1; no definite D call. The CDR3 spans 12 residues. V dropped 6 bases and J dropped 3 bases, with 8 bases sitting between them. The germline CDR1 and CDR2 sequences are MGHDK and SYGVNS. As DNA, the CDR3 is TGTGCCAGCAGACTCCTAGACACTGAAGCTTTCTCT. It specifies CASRLLDTEAFS.

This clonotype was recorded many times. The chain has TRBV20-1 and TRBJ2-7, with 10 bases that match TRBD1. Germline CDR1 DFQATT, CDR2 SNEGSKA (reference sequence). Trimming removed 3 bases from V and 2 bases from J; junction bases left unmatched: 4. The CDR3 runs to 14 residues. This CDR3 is CSARGGTGAYEQYF. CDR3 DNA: TGCAGTGCTAGGGGGGGGACAGGGGCCTACGAGCAGTACTTC.

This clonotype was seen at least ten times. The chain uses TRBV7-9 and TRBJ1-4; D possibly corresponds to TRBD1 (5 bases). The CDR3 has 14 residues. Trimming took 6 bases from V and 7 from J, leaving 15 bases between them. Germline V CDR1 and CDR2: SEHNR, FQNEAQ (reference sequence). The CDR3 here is CASRSSGGGEKLFF. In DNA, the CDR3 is TGTGCCAGCAGATCGTCCGGGGGGGGTGAAAAACTGTTTTTT.

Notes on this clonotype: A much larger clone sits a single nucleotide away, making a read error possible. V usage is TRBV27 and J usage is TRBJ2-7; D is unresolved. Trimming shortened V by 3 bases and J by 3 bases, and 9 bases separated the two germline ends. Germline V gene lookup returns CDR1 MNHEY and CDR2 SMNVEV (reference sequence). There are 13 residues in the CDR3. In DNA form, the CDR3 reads TGTGCCAGCAGTTTCGATAGGGACTACGAGCAGTACTTC. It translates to CASSFDRDYEQYF.

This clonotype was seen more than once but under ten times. This chain's CDR3 is CASSVGWGEAFF. The CDR3 bases are TGTGCCAGCAGCGTTGGGTGGGGCGAAGCTTTCTTT. The chain recombines TRBV9 with TRBJ1-1, with a possible D match to TRBD1 (5 bases). The germline V gene has CDR1 SGDLS and CDR2 YYNGEE. The CDR3 is made up of 12 amino acids. The V end was cut by 2 bases, the J end by 8 bases, with 10 bases between. The complete variable domain, with remaining parts taken from reference TRBV9 and TRBJ1-1, reads DSGVTQTPKHLITATGQRVTLRCSPRSGDLSVYWYQQSLDQGLQFLIQYYNGEERAKGNILERFSAQQFPDLHSELNLSSLELGDSALYFCASSVGWGEAFFGQGTRLTVV.

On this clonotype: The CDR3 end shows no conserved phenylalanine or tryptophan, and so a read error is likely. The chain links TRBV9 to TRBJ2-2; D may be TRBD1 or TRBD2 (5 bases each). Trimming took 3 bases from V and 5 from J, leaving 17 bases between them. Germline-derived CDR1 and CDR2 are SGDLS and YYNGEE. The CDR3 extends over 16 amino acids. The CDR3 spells CASSAVEGRGTGELFI. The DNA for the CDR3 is TGTGCCAGCAGCGCAGTCGAGGGGAGAGGAACCGGGGAGCTGTTTATT.

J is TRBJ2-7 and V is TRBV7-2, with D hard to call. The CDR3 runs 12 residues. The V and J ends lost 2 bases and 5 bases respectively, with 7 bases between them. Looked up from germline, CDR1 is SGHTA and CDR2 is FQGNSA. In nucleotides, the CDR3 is TGTGCCAGCAGCTTACTAGGGAACGAGCAGTACTTC. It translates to CASSLLGNEQYF.

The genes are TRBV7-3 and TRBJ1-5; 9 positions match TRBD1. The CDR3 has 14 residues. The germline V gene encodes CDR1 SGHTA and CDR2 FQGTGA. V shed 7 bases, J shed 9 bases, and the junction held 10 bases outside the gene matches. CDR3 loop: CASMGQGRVWPQHF. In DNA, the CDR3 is TGTGCCAGCATGGGACAGGGACGTGTGTGGCCCCAGCATTTT. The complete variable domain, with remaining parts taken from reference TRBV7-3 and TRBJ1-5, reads GAGVSQTPSNKVTEKGKYVELRCDPISGHTALYWYRQSLGQGPEFLIYFQGTGAADDSGLPNDRFFAVRPEGSVSTLKIQRTERGDSAVYLCASMGQGRVWPQHFGDGTRLSIL.

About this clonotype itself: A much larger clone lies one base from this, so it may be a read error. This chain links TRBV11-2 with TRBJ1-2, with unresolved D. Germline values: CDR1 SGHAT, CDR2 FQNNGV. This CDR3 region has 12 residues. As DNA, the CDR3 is TGTACCAGCAGCATATCCAGCTATGGCTACACCTTC. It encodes CTSSISSYGYTF.

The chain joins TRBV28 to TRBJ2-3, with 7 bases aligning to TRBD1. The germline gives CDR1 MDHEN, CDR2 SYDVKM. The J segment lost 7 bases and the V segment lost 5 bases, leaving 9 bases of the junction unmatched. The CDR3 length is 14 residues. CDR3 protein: CASSPRDRTHTQYF. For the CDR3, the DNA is TGTGCCAGCAGTCCGAGGGACAGAACCCATACGCAGTATTTT.

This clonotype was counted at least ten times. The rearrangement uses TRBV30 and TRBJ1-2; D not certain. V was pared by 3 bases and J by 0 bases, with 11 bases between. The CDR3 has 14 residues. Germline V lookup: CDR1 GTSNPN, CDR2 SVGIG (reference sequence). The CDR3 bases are TGTGCCTGGAGGGGATTACAGTCTAACTATGGCTACACCTTC. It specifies CAWRGLQSNYGYTF.

The CDR3 DNA is TGCAGCGGAAGGAGGACAGGGGGTGGCTACACCTTC. Residues: CSGRRTGGGYTF. The chain has TRBV29-1 and TRBJ1-2; 10 nucleotides agree with TRBD1. The ends lost 7 bases at V and 7 bases at J; junction bases unmatched: 6. Germline CDR1 reads SQVTM; CDR2 reads ANQGSEA. The CDR3 covers 12 residues. Using reference TRBV29-1 and TRBJ1-2 for the parts outside the CDR3, the full variable domain is SAVISQKPSRDICQRGTSLTIQCQVDSQVTMMFWYRQQPGQSLTLIATANQGSEATYESGFVIDKFPISRPNLTFSTLTVSNMSPEDSSIYLCSGRRTGGGYTFGSGTRLTVV.